This passage covers 11 T cell receptor beta chains from one sample sequenced in a study of control samples from healthy donors and cancer patients. Some clones are missing from TCRdb's copy, which holds only in-frame ones; the method was immunoSEQ multiplex PCR. The sample contains 100,000 to 150,000 clones, roughly 90% of which appear only once. The sample comprised blood. Every receptor here comes from a man aged 18 to 30 in good health.

The chain combines TRBV4-2 with TRBJ2-5; 12 bases agree with TRBD2. The germline CDR1 and CDR2 sequences are LGHNA and YNFKEQ. This CDR3 comprises 20 residues. V trimming: 0 bases; J trimming: 5 bases; junction bases outside the gene matches: 16. Written as DNA, the CDR3 is TGTGCCAGCAGCCAAGAATGGGCTCCTAGCGGGGGGGCCTGGGGCGAGACCCAGTACTTC. This encodes CASSQEWAPSGGAWGETQYF.

The V gene is TRBV2, the J gene TRBJ1-4; D is perhaps TRBD1 (6 bases). From germline, CDR1 is SNHLY and CDR2 FYNNEI. This CDR3 is built from 15 residues. The V end lost 3 bases, the J end lost 4 bases, and 12 bases lay between the germline ends. CDR3 coding DNA: TGTGCCAGCAGTGATCTGGGGGGCATTAATGAAAAACTGTTTTTT. It specifies CASSDLGGINEKLFF.

This chain uses TRBV9 with TRBJ2-5; D tentatively reads TRBD1 or TRBD2 (5 bases each). Trimming pared 3 bases from V and 2 bases from J, leaving 14 bases between. The CDR3 covers 15 residues. Germline V gene lookup returns CDR1 SGDLS and CDR2 YYNGEE. The CDR3 DNA sequence: TGTGCCAGCAGCGATACCGGGACGGGTCAAGAGACCCAGTACTTC. The encoded protein is CASSDTGTGQETQYF.

V gene TRBV19 combines with J gene TRBJ1-1, with D perhaps matching TRBD1 (5 bases). Trimming stripped 3 bases from V and 7 bases from J, with 12 bases between. This CDR3 has 13 amino acids. From germline, CDR1 is LNHDA and CDR2 SQIVND (reference sequence). CDR3 protein: CASSMGPGGEAFF. CDR3 bases: TGTGCCAGTAGTATGGGGCCGGGGGGTGAAGCTTTCTTT. The variable domain in full, completed from reference TRBV19 and TRBJ1-1, reads DGGITQSPKYLFRKEGQNVTLSCEQNLNHDAMYWYRQDPGQGLRLIYYSQIVNDFQKGDIAEGYSVSREKKESFPLTVTSAQKNPTAFYLCASSMGPGGEAFFGQGTRLTVV.

This clone was found once. The chain is built from TRBV5-1 and TRBJ2-3, with 8 bases fitting TRBD1. V lost 4 bases to trimming and J lost 4 bases; unmatched junction nucleotides: 2. The V gene's germline CDR1 is SGHRS and CDR2 YFSETQ. This CDR3 spans 13 amino acids. CDR3 amino acids: CASSPQGADTQYF. The CDR3 DNA reads as TGCGCCAGCAGCCCACAGGGGGCAGATACGCAGTATTTT.

CDR3 residues: CASSEAGAGNTIYF. For the CDR3, the DNA is TGTGCCAGCAGTGAAGCAGGGGCAGGAAACACCATATATTTT. The chain has TRBV6-1 and TRBJ1-3; tentative D call: TRBD1 (5 bases). The CDR3 loop spans 14 amino acids. Germline CDR1 reads MNHNS; CDR2 reads SASEGT. V lost 0 bases and J lost 4, with 7 bases in between.

This chain connects TRBV6-5 to TRBJ1-5; D unresolved. Trimming took 8 bases from V and 4 from J, leaving 9 bases between them. The CDR3 extends over 12 amino acids. Germline values: CDR1 MNHEY, CDR2 SVGAGI. CDR3 region: CASAPGNQPQHF. For the CDR3, the DNA is TGTGCCAGCGCCCCTGGGAATCAGCCCCAGCATTTT.

This chain uses TRBV18 with TRBJ1-1, with a weak D call TRBD1 (5 bases). V was clipped by 0 bases and J by 4 bases, with 12 bases between them. The length of the CDR3 is 15 residues. CDR1 KGHSH and CDR2 LQKENI come from the germline V gene. CDR3 in amino acids: CASSPPGTKTTEAFF. The DNA for the CDR3 is TGTGCCAGCTCACCACCTGGGACCAAAACCACTGAAGCTTTCTTT.

The chain combines TRBV2 with TRBJ1-2, with TRBD1 matching over 10 bases. V lost 8 bases to trimming and J lost 7 bases; unmatched junction nucleotides: 7. CDR3 length: 13 residues. Germline V CDR1 and CDR2: SNHLY, FYNNEI. The CDR3 protein is CASSGQGPVGYTF. The CDR3 coding sequence is TGTGCCAGCTCGGGACAGGGGCCAGTTGGCTACACCTTC. The entire variable domain, with the rest obtained from reference TRBV2 and TRBJ1-2, is as follows: EPEVTQTPSHQVTQMGQEVILRCVPISNHLYFYWYRQILGQKVEFLVSFYNNEISEKSEIFDDQFSVERPDGSNFTLKIRSTKLEDSAMYFCASSGQGPVGYTFGSGTRLTVV.

The chain carries TRBV3-1 (or the pseudogene TRBV3-2) and TRBJ1-6; the D gene is possibly TRBD1 (6 bases). The germline V gene encodes CDR1 LGHDT and CDR2 YNNKEL (reference sequence). V lost 7 bases, J lost 3 bases, and 10 bases lay in between. This CDR3 region has 14 residues. In DNA, the CDR3 is TGTGCCAGCACAGGACAGAGCTATAATTCACCCCTCCACTTT. Protein product: CASTGQSYNSPLHF.

J is TRBJ2-7 and V is TRBV1; the D segment call TRBD2 is taken from the table without a DNA check. TRBV1 counts as a pseudogene. This CDR3 is 20 amino acids long. In DNA form, the CDR3 reads TGCACCAGCAGCCAACCGCGGGGGGCGGGGGTCGTGCTGGGAGTAGTCGAGCAGTACTTC. Translation: CTSSQPRGAGVVLGVVEQYF.